This T cell receptor (beta chain) was documented in a study of blood T cell repertoires in COVID-19. CDR3 length: 15 amino acids. In germline, CDR1 is GTSNPN, CDR2 SVGIG (reference sequence). Trimming shortened V by 4 bases and J by 2 bases, and 17 bases separated the two germline ends. Sequencing was performed with immunoSEQ multiplex PCR; in TCRdb, only in-frame clones are kept and a portion is missing. The sample includes fewer than 110,000 clones, more than 80% of them seen just once. This chain connects TRBV30 to TRBJ2-5, with D tentatively TRBD1 (5 bases). Material: peripheral blood. This sequence was found in a human donor in a cohort sampled during active COVID-19. CDR3 loop: CAWNSILGVQETQYF. Here the CDR3 DNA reads TGTGCCTGGAACTCAATCTTAGGGGTACAAGAGACCCAGTACTTC.